This is a list of T cell receptor beta chains from one sample in a study of human T cells and chemical hapten exposure. MiXCR, applied by TCRdb to the RACE reads, yields one record per CDR3 protein. Among some 330,000 distinct CDR3 sequences listed, 4.5% to 5.5% were seen once. The specimen was whole blood, collected in connection with sensitization to the hapten diphenylcyclopropenone (DPC). The source is a woman aged 18-30 years with alopecia areata. Some clones in this sample may be carry-over from other donors' samples. Each CDR3 is given with its conserved first and last residue. The order of the fields is V gene, D gene, clone size, J gene, CDR3 protein, CDR3 DNA. The D gene is left open where the match is weak. For some rows the clone size is stated as once, few or many, or as a class when expanded; others skip it.

V gene: TRBV3-1
D gene: .
clone size: few
J gene: TRBJ1-6
CDR3 protein: CASSQENRVAHGGSPLHF
CDR3 DNA: TGTGCCAGCAGCCAAGAAAACAGGGTGGCCCATGGAGGGTCACCCCTCCACTTT

V gene: TRBV2
D gene: .
clone size: .
J gene: TRBJ2-7
CDR3 protein: CASLTDPISYEQYF
CDR3 DNA: TGTGCCAGCCTTACCGACCCGATAAGCTACGAGCAGTACTTC

V gene: TRBV20-1
D gene: .
clone size: many
J gene: TRBJ1-2
CDR3 protein: CSAIERGDGYTF
CDR3 DNA: TGCAGTGCTATCGAAAGGGGTGATGGCTACACCTTC

V gene: TRBV27
D gene: TRBD2
clone size: many
J gene: TRBJ2-4
CDR3 protein: CASSSQLSGGVDIQYF
CDR3 DNA: TGTGCCAGCAGTTCCCAACTTAGCGGGGGGGTTGACATTCAGTACTTC

V gene: TRBV20-1
D gene: .
clone size: few
J gene: TRBJ1-1
CDR3 protein: CSADNRVEAFF
CDR3 DNA: TGCAGTGCGGACAACAGGGTTGAAGCTTTCTTT

V gene: TRBV7-9
D gene: .
clone size: many
J gene: TRBJ1-4
CDR3 protein: CASSFLLGTNEKLFF
CDR3 DNA: TGTGCCAGCAGCTTTTTGCTGGGTACTAATGAAAAACTGTTTTTT

V gene: TRBV6-5
D gene: .
clone size: once
J gene: TRBJ2-3
CDR3 protein: CASSYLLRGSRPGDTQYF
CDR3 DNA: TGTGCCAGCAGTTACTTGCTCCGGGGATCGCGTCCCGGAGATACGCAGTATTTT

V gene: TRBV6-6
D gene: .
clone size: .
J gene: TRBJ2-3
CDR3 protein: CASSYLGDTQYF
CDR3 DNA: TGTGCCAGCAGTTACTTAGGTGATACGCAGTATTTT

V gene: TRBV15
D gene: TRBD2
clone size: many
J gene: TRBJ2-3
CDR3 protein: CATSRERLAGFYTDTQYF
CDR3 DNA: TGTGCCACCAGCAGAGAACGACTAGCGGGGTTCTACACAGATACGCAGTATTTT

V gene: TRBV21-1
D gene: .
clone size: few
J gene: TRBJ2-7
CDR3 protein: CALAGGGNEQYF
CDR3 DNA: TGTGCCCTTGCAGGGGGCGGAAACGAGCAGTACTTC

V gene: TRBV6-7
D gene: .
clone size: many
J gene: TRBJ2-2
CDR3 protein: CASSYGTPGHTGELFF
CDR3 DNA: TGTGCCAGCAGTTACGGGACCCCGGGGCACACCGGGGAGCTGTTTTTT

V gene: TRBV18
D gene: TRBD1
clone size: .
J gene: TRBJ1-2
CDR3 protein: CASSPSSTGGNYGYTF
CDR3 DNA: TGTGCCAGCTCACCATCGTCGACAGGGGGCAACTATGGCTACACCTTC

V gene: TRBV3-1
D gene: TRBD1
clone size: .
J gene: TRBJ2-2
CDR3 protein: CASSQGQGQTGELFF
CDR3 DNA: TGTGCCAGCAGCCAGGGACAGGGGCAGACCGGGGAGCTGTTTTTT

V gene: TRBV7-2
D gene: TRBD1
clone size: .
J gene: TRBJ2-5
CDR3 protein: CASSMGQGVETQYF
CDR3 DNA: TGTGCCAGCAGCATGGGACAGGGGGTAGAGACCCAGTACTTC

V gene: TRBV5-8
D gene: .
clone size: .
J gene: TRBJ1-4
CDR3 protein: CASSLDPGLNEKLFF
CDR3 DNA: TGTGCCAGCAGCTTGGATCCGGGGCTTAATGAAAAACTGTTTTTT

V gene: TRBV29-1
D gene: .
clone size: .
J gene: TRBJ2-1
CDR3 protein: CSAGLNYNEQFF
CDR3 DNA: TGCAGCGCCGGACTGAACTACAATGAGCAGTTCTTC

V gene: TRBV6-2/TRBV6-3
D gene: .
clone size: many
J gene: TRBJ1-5
CDR3 protein: CASRGSPQHF
CDR3 DNA: TGTGCCAGTAGGGGATCGCCCCAGCATTTT

V gene: TRBV11-2
D gene: .
clone size: .
J gene: TRBJ2-3
CDR3 protein: CASSLMARVTDTQYF
CDR3 DNA: TGTGCCAGCAGCTTAATGGCACGAGTCACAGATACGCAGTATTTT

V gene: TRBV7-2
D gene: TRBD2
clone size: few
J gene: TRBJ2-1
CDR3 protein: CASSSGTINYNEQFF
CDR3 DNA: TGTGCCAGCAGCTCCGGGACTATCAACTACAATGAGCAGTTCTTC

V gene: TRBV7-2
D gene: .
clone size: many
J gene: TRBJ2-1
CDR3 protein: CASSLVPGLQFF
CDR3 DNA: TGTGCCAGCAGCTTAGTTCCCGGACTGCAGTTCTTC

V gene: TRBV6-1
D gene: .
clone size: .
J gene: TRBJ2-2
CDR3 protein: CASSEGTHGTSTGELFF
CDR3 DNA: TGTGCCAGCAGTGAAGGGACCCACGGGACATCCACCGGGGAGCTGTTTTTT

V gene: TRBV4-2
D gene: .
clone size: few
J gene: TRBJ2-7
CDR3 protein: CASSQTVGNSYEQYF
CDR3 DNA: TGTGCCAGCAGCCAAACAGTGGGCAACTCCTACGAGCAGTACTTC

V gene: TRBV6-5
D gene: TRBD2
clone size: many
J gene: TRBJ2-3
CDR3 protein: CASSYPEKGTSGGGTDTQYF
CDR3 DNA: TGTGCCAGCAGTTACCCGGAAAAGGGGACTAGCGGGGGTGGCACAGATACGCAGTATTTT

V gene: TRBV4-3
D gene: TRBD1
clone size: many
J gene: TRBJ1-1
CDR3 protein: CASSQDVAGGDDRAFF
CDR3 DNA: TGCGCCAGCAGCCAAGATGTTGCAGGGGGCGACGATCGAGCTTTCTTT

V gene: TRBV27
D gene: .
clone size: .
J gene: TRBJ1-5
CDR3 protein: CASSLSGAEPPQHF
CDR3 DNA: TGTGCCAGCAGTTTATCCGGGGCCGAACCGCCCCAGCATTTT

V gene: TRBV10-2
D gene: TRBD2
clone size: many
J gene: TRBJ2-5
CDR3 protein: CASSESGLAEGQETQYF
CDR3 DNA: TGCGCCAGCAGTGAATCGGGACTAGCGGAGGGGCAAGAGACCCAGTACTTC

V gene: TRBV19
D gene: .
clone size: many
J gene: TRBJ1-5
CDR3 protein: CATSGNSNQPQHF
CDR3 DNA: TGTGCCACCTCAGGGAACTCAAATCAGCCCCAGCATTTT

V gene: TRBV20-1
D gene: .
clone size: many
J gene: TRBJ1-2
CDR3 protein: CSARDPQYYTF
CDR3 DNA: TGCAGTGCTAGAGATCCCCAGTACTACACCTTC

V gene: TRBV6-1
D gene: TRBD1
clone size: many
J gene: TRBJ1-4
CDR3 protein: CASSQLKRDSLSLGEKLFF
CDR3 DNA: TGTGCCAGCAGTCAGCTAAAGAGGGACAGCCTAAGCCTGGGGGAAAAACTGTTTTTT

V gene: TRBV10-3
D gene: .
clone size: .
J gene: TRBJ2-1
CDR3 protein: CAISESIQVDEQFF
CDR3 DNA: TGTGCCATCAGTGAGTCTATCCAGGTCGATGAGCAGTTCTTC

V gene: TRBV6-6
D gene: .
clone size: .
J gene: TRBJ2-7
CDR3 protein: CATTDSYEQYF
CDR3 DNA: TGTGCCACCACAGATTCCTACGAGCAGTACTTC

V gene: TRBV6-5
D gene: TRBD1
clone size: .
J gene: TRBJ1-5
CDR3 protein: CASSLTGGAGGNQPQHF
CDR3 DNA: TGTGCCAGCAGTCTGACAGGGGGCGCGGGCGGGAATCAGCCCCAGCATTTT

V gene: TRBV3-1
D gene: .
clone size: few
J gene: TRBJ2-5
CDR3 protein: CASSLSTRVHLAQYF
CDR3 DNA: TGTGCCAGCAGCCTTAGCACCAGGGTCCACTTGGCCCAGTACTTC

V gene: TRBV27
D gene: .
clone size: many
J gene: TRBJ1-3
CDR3 protein: CASKSRNSHSGNTIYF
CDR3 DNA: TGTGCCAGCAAGAGCAGGAACAGCCACTCTGGAAACACCATATATTTT

V gene: TRBV7-9
D gene: .
clone size: .
J gene: TRBJ2-5
CDR3 protein: CASSLAAPQETQYF
CDR3 DNA: TGTGCCAGCAGCTTAGCGGCTCCTCAAGAGACCCAGTACTTC

V gene: TRBV6-5
D gene: .
clone size: .
J gene: TRBJ1-6
CDR3 protein: CASSYSARGSYNSPLHF
CDR3 DNA: TGTGCCAGCAGTTACTCGGCCCGGGGTTCCTATAATTCACCCCTCCACTTT

V gene: TRBV27
D gene: .
clone size: .
J gene: TRBJ1-6
CDR3 protein: CASSTETSSYNSPLHF
CDR3 DNA: TGTGCCAGCAGTACCGAGACGAGCTCCTATAATTCACCCCTCCACTTT

V gene: TRBV12-3/TRBV12-4
D gene: .
clone size: few
J gene: TRBJ2-1
CDR3 protein: CASSSASSWQFF
CDR3 DNA: TGTGCCAGCAGTTCGGCCTCCTCCTGGCAGTTCTTC

V gene: TRBV29-1
D gene: .
clone size: .
J gene: TRBJ1-5
CDR3 protein: CSVARAGNNQPQHF
CDR3 DNA: TGCAGCGTTGCAAGGGCGGGAAATAATCAGCCCCAGCATTTT

V gene: TRBV7-2
D gene: TRBD1
clone size: many
J gene: TRBJ2-3
CDR3 protein: CASSLQTGRVTDTQYF
CDR3 DNA: TGTGCCAGCAGCCTCCAGACAGGGAGAGTTACAGATACGCAGTATTTT

V gene: TRBV9
D gene: TRBD1
clone size: few
J gene: TRBJ1-1
CDR3 protein: CASSPGQGALGAFF
CDR3 DNA: TGTGCCAGCAGCCCTGGACAGGGGGCCTTGGGAGCTTTCTTT

V gene: TRBV11-2
D gene: .
clone size: .
J gene: TRBJ2-7
CDR3 protein: CASSLGNTYEQYF
CDR3 DNA: TGTGCCAGCAGCTTAGGAAACACCTACGAGCAGTACTTC

V gene: TRBV6-5
D gene: .
clone size: .
J gene: TRBJ1-6
CDR3 protein: CASSYARWGPSSSYNSPLHF
CDR3 DNA: TGTGCCAGCAGTTACGCGCGGTGGGGGCCTTCAAGCTCCTATAATTCACCCCTCCACTTT

V gene: TRBV5-1
D gene: .
clone size: .
J gene: TRBJ1-1
CDR3 protein: CASSFFSGVRTEAFF
CDR3 DNA: TGCGCCAGCAGCTTTTTTTCGGGGGTTCGGACTGAAGCTTTCTTT

V gene: TRBV3-1
D gene: .
clone size: few
J gene: TRBJ2-1
CDR3 protein: CASKGSEGGTYNEQFF
CDR3 DNA: TGTGCCAGCAAAGGTTCTGAGGGGGGGACCTACAATGAGCAGTTCTTC

V gene: TRBV20-1
D gene: .
clone size: .
J gene: TRBJ2-2
CDR3 protein: CSASRGVLTGELFF
CDR3 DNA: TGCAGTGCCAGCCGAGGGGTGCTCACCGGGGAGCTGTTTTTT

V gene: TRBV12-3/TRBV12-4
D gene: .
clone size: many
J gene: TRBJ2-2
CDR3 protein: CASSTDRDTGELFF
CDR3 DNA: TGTGCCAGCAGCACGGACAGAGACACCGGGGAGCTGTTTTTT

V gene: TRBV3-1
D gene: .
clone size: many
J gene: TRBJ1-1
CDR3 protein: CASSQVTGVGSEAFF
CDR3 DNA: TGTGCCAGCAGCCAAGTGACGGGGGTAGGGTCTGAAGCTTTCTTT